Below, 17 T cell receptor beta chains from the same sample are listed, as sequenced in a study of beta chain features in type 1 diabetes. The whole isolated RNA underwent reverse transcription, so sequencing captured expressed TCRB transcripts. The method was immunoSEQ multiplex PCR; TCRdb's version includes in-frame clones alone and lacks a portion of them. The sample contains 130,000 or so clones, 9.7% of which appear only once. The sequenced sample consisted of central memory CD4+ T cells from blood. The origin of the receptors is a woman between 35 and 50 years old in good health.

This clone was detected ten times or more. The chain carries TRBV6-6 and TRBJ2-7; TRBD1 is a possible D gene (5 bases). The ends were cut back, 3 bases at V and 8 bases at J, with 8 bases in the middle. The CDR3 loop spans 11 amino acids. Germline lookup yields CDR1 MNHNY and CDR2 SVGAGI (reference sequence). CDR3 sequence reads: CASSYQGKQYF. CDR3 coding DNA: TGTGCCAGCAGTTATCAGGGAAAGCAGTACTTC.

This sequence joins TRBV7-2 and TRBJ2-7; 9 bases are shared with TRBD1. The V gene end was trimmed by 0 bases and the J gene end by 4 bases; junction bases not matched to a gene: 10. Germline assignment: CDR1 SGHTA and CDR2 FQGNSA. This CDR3 has 17 residues. CDR3 DNA: TGTGCCAGCAGCTTAGCCGGGACAGGGTTTCAGGGATACGAGCAGTACTTC. Translating it yields CASSLAGTGFQGYEQYF.

This clone was observed a handful of times. CDR3 in amino acids: CASSLNPTGVTDTQYF. CDR3 DNA: TGCGCCAGCAGCCTTAACCCGACAGGCGTTACAGATACGCAGTATTTT. The chain uses TRBV4-3 and TRBJ2-3, with a tentative D call TRBD1 (6 bases). The CDR3 extends over 16 amino acids. Trimming left V 4 bases short and J 3 bases short, with 17 bases between. Germline V gene data show CDR1 as LGHNA and CDR2 as YSLEER.

The chain carries TRBV5-1 and TRBJ2-3, with D possibly matching TRBD2 (6 bases). The CDR3 is made up of 14 amino acids. CDR1 and CDR2 (germline): SGHRS, YFSETQ. Trimming shortened V by 4 bases and J by 5 bases, and 14 bases separated the two germline ends. DNA for the CDR3: TGCGCCAGCAGCGGCGGGGTCCTGGGAGATACGCAGTATTTT. It codes for CASSGGVLGDTQYF.

This chain uses TRBV19 with TRBJ2-7; 8 bases map to TRBD2. With V trimmed by 3 bases and J by 7 bases, 11 bases remained unmatched. The V gene's germline CDR1 is LNHDA and CDR2 SQIVND (reference sequence). The CDR3 runs 15 residues. The CDR3 DNA follows: TGTGCCAGTAGTATCAGGGCGGGGGGCCGGTGGGAGCAGTACTTC. It specifies CASSIRAGGRWEQYF.

The CDR3: CASSPVGRGYNSPLHF. The CDR3 DNA reads TGTGCCAGCAGCCCTGTCGGCAGGGGGTATAATTCACCCCTCCACTTT. The genes are TRBV7-2 and TRBJ1-6; 7 bases fit TRBD1. V trimming: 5 bases; J trimming: 4 bases; junction bases outside the gene matches: 8. This CDR3 has 16 residues. Per the germline V gene, CDR1 is SGHTA and CDR2 is FQGNSA.

There are a few counts of this clone. The chain links TRBV27 to TRBJ1-1; D is unclear. From germline, CDR1 is MNHEY and CDR2 SMNVEV (reference sequence). V was shortened by 2 bases and J by 4 bases, with 11 bases between the two germline ends. The CDR3 has 14 residues. The CDR3 DNA follows: TGTGCCAGCAGTTTAGAGCGACTGGGCACTGAAGCTTTCTTT. This translates into CASSLERLGTEAFF.

This clone was seen ten or more times. V and J are TRBV11-3 and TRBJ2-1, with 9 bases aligning to TRBD2. The germline V gene has CDR1 SGHNT and CDR2 YENEEA. Trimming cost V 5 bases and J 1 base; bases outside gene matches: 9. The CDR3 has 17 amino acids. The CDR3 sequence is CASSPGASGTSYNEQFF. The CDR3 DNA reads as TGTGCCAGCAGCCCCGGGGCTAGCGGGACTTCCTACAATGAGCAGTTCTTC. Complete variable domain (other parts from reference TRBV11-3 and TRBJ2-1): EAGVVQSPRYKIIEKKQPVAFWCNPISGHNTLYWYLQNLGQGPELLIRYENEEAVDDSQLPKDRFSAERLKGVDSTLKIQPAELGDSAVYLCASSPGASGTSYNEQFFGPGTRLTVL.

V gene TRBV6-6 combines with J gene TRBJ2-1; TRBD1 agrees at 9 bases. V lost 5 bases and J lost 3; bases outside the gene matches: 5. This CDR3 spans 15 amino acids. Germline loops: CDR1 MNHNY, CDR2 SVGAGI (reference sequence). The CDR3 region is CASSQQGAGYNEQFF. CDR3 DNA sequence: TGTGCCAGCAGTCAACAGGGGGCAGGCTACAATGAGCAGTTCTTC.

This clone was counted many times. The V call is TRBV7-9, the J call TRBJ1-1; 8 bases line up with TRBD1. Unmatched junction bases numbered 7, after V lost 5 bases and J lost 5 bases. CDR1 is SEHNR, CDR2 FQNEAQ, per germline (reference sequence). The CDR3 is 14 amino acids. DNA of the CDR3: TGTGCCAGCAGCCAGCAGGGGGCTGGGACTGAAGCTTTCTTT. As protein: CASSQQGAGTEAFF.

The chain couples TRBV9 to TRBJ2-3, with 11 bases lining up with TRBD2. After removal of 1 base from V and 2 bases from J, the junction contained 6 bases not matched to a gene. The V gene's germline CDR1 is SGDLS and CDR2 YYNGEE. This CDR3 is built from 17 residues. CDR3 region: CASSVNLAGGNTDTQYF. The CDR3 DNA follows: TGTGCCAGCAGCGTAAACTTAGCGGGGGGGAACACAGATACGCAGTATTTT.

The chain uses TRBV9 and TRBJ2-5; 8 bases match TRBD2. The V gene's germline CDR1 is SGDLS and CDR2 YYNGEE. With 0 bases clipped from V and 1 base from J, the junction kept 8 bases outside the gene matches. The CDR3 loop spans 17 amino acids. DNA for the CDR3: TGTGCCAGCAGCGTAGGAGGCGCGGGGGGCGGCCAAGAGACCCAGTACTTC. Translated, it gives CASSVGGAGGGQETQYF. Supplemented by reference TRBV9 and TRBJ2-5, the full variable domain reads DSGVTQTPKHLITATGQRVTLRCSPRSGDLSVYWYQQSLDQGLQFLIQYYNGEERAKGNILERFSAQQFPDLHSELNLSSLELGDSALYFCASSVGGAGGGQETQYFGPGTRLLVL.

This clone has a handful of counts. The V gene is TRBV18, the J gene TRBJ2-5; D uncertain. V was clipped by 0 bases and J by 3 bases, with 11 bases between them. From germline, CDR1 is KGHSH and CDR2 LQKENI. The CDR3 has 15 amino acids. This CDR3 is CASSPPASRKETQYF. As DNA, the CDR3 is TGTGCCAGCTCACCACCCGCCTCGAGAAAAGAGACCCAGTACTTC.

This clone has only a few counts. This chain joins TRBV6-5 and TRBJ1-6; the D is unclear. CDR1 is MNHEY and CDR2 is SVGAGI in the germline V gene. Trimming stripped 8 bases from V and 5 bases from J, with 16 bases between. The CDR3 is 15 residues long. The CDR3 here is CASLDLLTHNSPLHF. CDR3 DNA: TGTGCCAGCTTGGACTTACTCACTCATAATTCACCCCTCCACTTT.

The gene calls are TRBV5-1 and TRBJ1-5; no clear D gene. Between the trimmed V and J ends, which lost 3 bases and 7 bases, there was a span of 17 bases. This CDR3 has 15 residues. The V gene's germline CDR1 is SGHRS and CDR2 YFSETQ. The CDR3 loop reads CASSSPGSYDQPQHF. The CDR3 DNA reads TGCGCCAGCAGCTCTCCGGGATCCTACGACCAGCCCCAGCATTTT.

This clone was observed a handful of times. The chain couples TRBV6-5 to TRBJ1-2; D unclear. Germline loops: CDR1 MNHEY, CDR2 SVGAGI. Trimming took 7 bases from V and 3 from J, leaving 9 bases between them. The CDR3 extends over 12 amino acids. CDR3 loop: CASTSRDYGYTF. The DNA for the CDR3 is TGTGCCAGCACCTCGCGTGACTATGGCTACACCTTC.

Only a few counts were recorded for this clone. The rearrangement links TRBV2 to TRBJ2-5; 11 nucleotides align to TRBD2. The CDR3 sequence is 16 residues long. Trimming at V came to 3 bases and at J to 7 bases, leaving 10 bases not matched to a gene. Germline V gene data show CDR1 as SNHLY and CDR2 as FYNNEI. The CDR3 here is CASSEGLAVLSVTQYF. CDR3 sequence (DNA): TGTGCCAGCAGTGAGGGACTAGCGGTTCTTTCGGTGACCCAGTACTTC.